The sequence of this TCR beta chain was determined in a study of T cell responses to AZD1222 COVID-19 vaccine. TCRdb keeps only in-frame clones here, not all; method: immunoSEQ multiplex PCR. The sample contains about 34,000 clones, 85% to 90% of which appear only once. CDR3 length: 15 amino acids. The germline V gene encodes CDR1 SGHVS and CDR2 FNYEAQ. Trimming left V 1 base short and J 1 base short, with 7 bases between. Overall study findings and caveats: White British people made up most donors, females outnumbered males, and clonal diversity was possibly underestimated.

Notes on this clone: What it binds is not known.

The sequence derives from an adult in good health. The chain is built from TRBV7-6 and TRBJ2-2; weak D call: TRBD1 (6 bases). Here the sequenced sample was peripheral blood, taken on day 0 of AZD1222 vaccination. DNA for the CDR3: TGTGCCAGCAGCTTAGGGGGACAGAACACCGGGGAGCTGTTTTTT. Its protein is CASSLGGQNTGELFF.